The 25 T cell receptor beta chains given below trace back to one sample, sequenced in a study of beta chain features in type 1 diabetes. The whole isolated RNA underwent reverse transcription, so sequencing captured expressed TCRB transcripts. Measured with immunoSEQ multiplex PCR; TCRdb has only the in-frame clones, and not every one. Of under 450,000 clones listed, around 13% are singletons. Sequencing was done on a sample of naive CD4+ T cells from blood. The receptors come from a man aged 25 to 45 in good health.

This clone was detected only a few times. V and J are TRBV25-1 and TRBJ2-7; TRBD1 matches 10 bases. The CDR3 covers 14 residues. Losses at the gene ends were 4 bases for V and 2 bases for J; bases not matched to a gene: 2. CDR1 MGHDK and CDR2 SYGVNS come from the germline V gene. DNA for the CDR3: TGTGCCAGCAGTGGCGGACAGGGGGCCTACGAGCAGTACTTC. Encoded protein: CASSGGQGAYEQYF.

This clone has a handful of counts. This chain links TRBV2 with TRBJ1-2; D is undetermined. CDR1 is SNHLY and CDR2 is FYNNEI in the germline V gene. The CDR3 runs to 10 residues. With 6 bases removed from V and 2 bases from J, the gap between germline ends came to 1 base. This CDR3 reads CASSNYGYTF. The CDR3 bases are TGTGCCAGCAGCAACTATGGCTACACCTTC.

V usage is TRBV19 and J usage is TRBJ1-2; 7 bases fit TRBD1. The V gene end was trimmed by 3 bases and the J gene end by 8 bases; junction bases not matched to a gene: 6. Per germline, CDR1 LNHDA and CDR2 SQIVND (reference sequence). This CDR3 spans 13 amino acids. CDR3 DNA: TGTGCCAGTAGTATCCTGACAGGGCGAGGCTACACCTTC. Protein product: CASSILTGRGYTF.

Turning to this clone: Different DNA sequences within this sample yield the same CDR3. The V gene is TRBV30, the J gene TRBJ1-2, with D possibly being TRBD1 (6 bases). The V end lost 0 bases, the J end lost 5 bases, and 10 bases lay between the germline ends. The CDR3 loop spans 13 amino acids. Looked up from germline, CDR1 is GTSNPN and CDR2 is SVGIG (reference sequence). The CDR3 spells CAWSVQGSYGYTF. The CDR3 DNA follows: TGTGCCTGGAGTGTACAGGGATCTTATGGCTACACCTTC.

This clone has only a few counts. V and J are TRBV6-1 and TRBJ2-6; D ambiguous. This CDR3 spans 13 amino acids. Germline V gene sequence: CDR1 MNHNS, CDR2 SASEGT. V shed 4 bases and J shed 4 bases, with 5 bases lying between them. The CDR3 nucleotides are TGTGCCAGCAGTGGGGTAGGGGCCAACGTCCTGACTTTC. It codes for CASSGVGANVLTF.

This chain connects TRBV14 to TRBJ2-3; a possible D gene is TRBD2 (6 bases). This CDR3 comprises 16 residues. Germline V gene sequence: CDR1 SGHDN, CDR2 FVKESK. The V gene lost 4 bases and the J gene lost 3 bases, with 17 bases spanning the gap. The CDR3, as DNA: TGTGCCAGCAGCCTCCAGACTAGTTGGAATACAGATACGCAGTATTTT. This translates into CASSLQTSWNTDTQYF.

V gene TRBV6-1 combines with J gene TRBJ2-1; the match to TRBD1 covers 7 bases. The CDR3 contains 19 residues. The germline V gene encodes CDR1 MNHNS and CDR2 SASEGT. V gave up 4 bases and J gave up 6 bases; unmatched junction bases: 21. DNA for the CDR3: TGTGCCAGCAGTGTTCGTGCTGTATCTGGGACAGTGCTCTCCAATGAGCAGTTCTTC. Translation gives CASSVRAVSGTVLSNEQFF.

This clone has more than one count but fewer than ten. As DNA, the CDR3 is TGTGCCAGCGGGGACGGACTCTACAATGAGCAGTTCTTC. It is translated as CASGDGLYNEQFF. This rearrangement joins TRBV27 to TRBJ2-1; TRBD1 or TRBD2 may be the D gene (5 bases each). The V and J ends lost 8 bases and 3 bases respectively, with 11 bases between them. The CDR3 has 13 amino acids. Germline V CDR1 and CDR2: MNHEY, SMNVEV (reference sequence).

In its sample, this clone was seen a few times. The V and J genes are TRBV9 and TRBJ2-2; D remains ambiguous. The CDR3 sequence is 15 residues long. Trimming stripped 0 bases from V and 4 bases from J, with 10 bases between. From germline, CDR1 is SGDLS and CDR2 YYNGEE. The CDR3 reads CASSVEVTFTGELFF. In DNA, the CDR3 is TGTGCCAGCAGCGTAGAGGTGACATTCACCGGGGAGCTGTTTTTT. The full variable domain, completed using reference TRBV9 and TRBJ2-2, is DSGVTQTPKHLITATGQRVTLRCSPRSGDLSVYWYQQSLDQGLQFLIQYYNGEERAKGNILERFSAQQFPDLHSELNLSSLELGDSALYFCASSVEVTFTGELFFGEGSRLTVL.

J is TRBJ2-7 and V is TRBV29-1; unclear D gene. V was shortened by 4 bases and J by 2 bases, with 9 bases between the two germline ends. Germline CDR1 and CDR2: SQVTM and ANQGSEA. There are 12 residues in the CDR3. The CDR3 nucleotides are TGCAGCGTTGCCCCTGGAGCCTACGAGCAGTACTTC. Encoded protein: CSVAPGAYEQYF.

The chain couples TRBV30 to TRBJ2-3; 14 bases match TRBD2. With 6 bases clipped from V and 3 bases from J, the junction kept 5 bases outside the gene matches. The CDR3 runs to 15 residues. Germline V gene lookup returns CDR1 GTSNPN and CDR2 SVGIG (reference sequence). The CDR3 loop reads CACGTSGSGTDTQYF. CDR3 sequence (DNA): TGTGCCTGCGGGACTAGCGGGAGTGGTACAGATACGCAGTATTTT.

CDR3 nucleotide sequence: TGCGCCAGCACCTCCAGCTGGACTAGCGGGAGTGGGACCAAAAACATTCAGTACTTC. It specifies CASTSSWTSGSGTKNIQYF. The chain joins TRBV5-1 to TRBJ2-4; 13 nucleotides match TRBD2. Trimming at V came to 6 bases and at J to 2 bases, leaving 14 bases not matched to a gene. From germline, CDR1 is SGHRS and CDR2 YFSETQ. The CDR3 is made up of 19 amino acids.

V usage is TRBV25-1 and J usage is TRBJ1-2, with 7 bases identical to TRBD1. This CDR3 comprises 13 residues. CDR1 and CDR2 (germline): MGHDK, SYGVNS. The V and J ends lost 3 bases and 7 bases, in that order; junction bases with no gene match: 5. The CDR3 nucleotides are TGTGCCAGCAGTGAGGGGACAGTTAGTGGCTACACCTTC. Its protein is CASSEGTVSGYTF.

This clone came up a few times. The chain employs TRBV10-3 and TRBJ1-2; D remains ambiguous. With 7 bases removed from V and 0 bases from J, the gap between germline ends came to 9 bases. CDR1 is ENHRY, CDR2 SYGVKD, per germline. This CDR3 comprises 13 residues. The chain's CDR3 is CAITRVPNYGYTF. The CDR3 DNA reads TGTGCCATCACGAGGGTACCTAACTATGGCTACACCTTC.

The chain joins TRBV18 to TRBJ2-7, with TRBD1 as a possible D gene (6 bases). Trimming removed 3 bases from V and 5 bases from J, with 11 bases in between. The CDR3 spans 13 residues. Germline V gene sequence: CDR1 KGHSH, CDR2 LQKENI. CDR3 protein: CASSPLNRDEQYF. CDR3 DNA: TGTGCCAGCTCACCCCTAAACAGGGACGAGCAGTACTTC.

This clone was counted between two and nine times. The CDR3 DNA follows: TGTGCCAGCAGTTTAAAGGACAGCACAGATACGCAGTATTTT. Its translation is CASSLKDSTDTQYF. The chain has TRBV27 and TRBJ2-3; no clear D gene. V was trimmed by 2 bases and J by 0 bases, leaving 6 bases between them. The germline gives CDR1 MNHEY, CDR2 SMNVEV (reference sequence). The CDR3 totals 14 residues.

The rearrangement links TRBV7-2 to TRBJ2-1, with 9 bases matching TRBD2. In germline, CDR1 is SGHTA, CDR2 FQGNSA. V shed 5 bases, J shed 4 bases, and the junction held 6 bases outside the gene matches. This CDR3 region has 15 residues. In DNA form, the CDR3 reads TGTGCCAGCAGCGAAGCGGGGGGCGGTTACAATGAGCAGTTCTTC. Protein: CASSEAGGGYNEQFF.

This clone has just a few counts. The V gene is TRBV9, the J gene TRBJ1-5, with D unresolved. V was pared by 3 bases and J by 0 bases, with 7 bases between. The CDR3 is 14 residues long. Germline values: CDR1 SGDLS, CDR2 YYNGEE. The CDR3 DNA follows: TGTGCCAGCAGCGGCCGGAATAGCAATCAGCCCCAGCATTTT. Translation gives CASSGRNSNQPQHF.

This clone was seen a handful of times. Other nucleotide sequences from this sample produce the same CDR3. V and J are TRBV7-9 and TRBJ2-5; 8 nucleotides agree with TRBD1. J lost 1 base, V lost 4 bases, and 2 bases had no gene match. Germline lookup yields CDR1 SEHNR and CDR2 FQNEAQ (reference sequence). This CDR3 comprises 14 residues. The CDR3 reads CASSSGTGQETQYF. The CDR3 region has the DNA TGTGCCAGCAGCTCTGGGACAGGCCAAGAGACCCAGTACTTC.

The chain carries TRBV5-6 and TRBJ2-1, with 7 nucleotides matching TRBD2. After removal of 4 bases from V and 3 bases from J, the junction contained 7 bases not matched to a gene. CDR1 and CDR2 (germline): SGHDT, YYEEEE. This CDR3 comprises 15 residues. The CDR3 sequence is CASSTSGIGYNEQFF. The CDR3 nucleotides are TGTGCCAGCAGCACGAGCGGGATCGGCTACAATGAGCAGTTCTTC.

This clone has more than one count but fewer than ten. This chain links TRBV2 with TRBJ2-3; possibly TRBD2 for D (6 bases). The CDR3 sequence is 14 residues long. CDR1 and CDR2 (germline): SNHLY, FYNNEI. The ends were cut back, 7 bases at V and 2 bases at J, with 13 bases in the middle. The CDR3 here is CASKGGLNTDTQYF. The CDR3 DNA sequence: TGTGCCAGCAAGGGAGGCTTAAACACAGATACGCAGTATTTT.

The chain combines TRBV27 with TRBJ2-5, with TRBD2 matching over 9 bases. The trim removed 5 bases at V and 1 base at J, leaving 11 bases unmatched. Germline V gives CDR1 MNHEY, CDR2 SMNVEV (reference sequence). The CDR3 loop spans 17 amino acids. The DNA for the CDR3 is TGTGCCAGCAGTCCGGTAGCGGGGGACAACTTCCAAGAGACCCAGTACTTC. Encoded protein: CASSPVAGDNFQETQYF.

V and J are TRBV7-9 and TRBJ1-1, with D hard to call. The CDR3 runs 12 residues. Germline V gene data show CDR1 as SEHNR and CDR2 as FQNEAQ (reference sequence). V was pared by 4 bases and J by 7 bases, with 10 bases between. CDR3 residues: CASSSLGGEAFF. The CDR3 nucleotides are TGTGCCAGCAGCTCACTTGGAGGTGAAGCTTTCTTT.

The chain couples TRBV25-1 to TRBJ1-1; D unclear. Germline-derived CDR1 and CDR2 are MGHDK and SYGVNS. The ends were cut back, 2 bases at V and 2 bases at J, with 12 bases in the middle. The CDR3 is 15 amino acids. The CDR3 DNA is TGTGCCAGCAGTGAAACGCGAATGATAAACACTGAAGCTTTCTTT. It translates to CASSETRMINTEAFF.

The V and J genes are TRBV6-5 and TRBJ1-5, with 7 bases lining up with TRBD1. CDR1 is MNHEY and CDR2 is SVGAGI in the germline V gene. The CDR3 consists of 15 residues. Trimming at V came to 5 bases and at J to 1 base, leaving 5 bases not matched to a gene. CDR3 sequence (DNA): TGTGCCAGCAGTCTAACGGGACAGAGCAATCAGCCCCAGCATTTT. This codes for CASSLTGQSNQPQHF.